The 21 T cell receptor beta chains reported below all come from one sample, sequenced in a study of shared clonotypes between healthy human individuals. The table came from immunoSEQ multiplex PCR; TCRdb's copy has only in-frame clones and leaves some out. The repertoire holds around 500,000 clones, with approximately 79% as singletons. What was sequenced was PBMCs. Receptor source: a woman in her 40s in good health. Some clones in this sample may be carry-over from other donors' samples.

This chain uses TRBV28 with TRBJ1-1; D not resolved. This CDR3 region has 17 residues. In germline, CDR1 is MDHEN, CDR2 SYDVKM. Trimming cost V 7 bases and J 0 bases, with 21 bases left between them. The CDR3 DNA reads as TGTGCCAGCACCACCCTCCCGGGTTTGGGGATGAACACTGAAGCTTTCTTT. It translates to CASTTLPGLGMNTEAFF.

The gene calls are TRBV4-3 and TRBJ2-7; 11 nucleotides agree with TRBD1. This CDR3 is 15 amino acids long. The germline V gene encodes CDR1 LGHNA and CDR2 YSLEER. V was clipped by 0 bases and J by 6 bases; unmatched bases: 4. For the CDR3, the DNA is TGCGCCAGCAGCCAAGATTTGGACAGGGGGCGCGAGCAGTACTTC. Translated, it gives CASSQDLDRGREQYF.

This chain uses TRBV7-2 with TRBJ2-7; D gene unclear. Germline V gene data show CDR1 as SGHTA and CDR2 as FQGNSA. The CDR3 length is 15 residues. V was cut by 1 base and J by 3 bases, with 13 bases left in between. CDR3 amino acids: CASSLEGSRGYEQYF. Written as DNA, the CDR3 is TGTGCCAGCAGCTTAGAGGGCAGTCGTGGCTACGAGCAGTACTTC.

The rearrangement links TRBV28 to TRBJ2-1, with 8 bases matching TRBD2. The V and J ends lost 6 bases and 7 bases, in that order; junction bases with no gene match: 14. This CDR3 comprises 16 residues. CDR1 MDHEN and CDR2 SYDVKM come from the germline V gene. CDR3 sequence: CASRVLSGKVWNEQFF. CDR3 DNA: TGTGCCAGCAGAGTCCTTAGCGGGAAGGTCTGGAATGAGCAGTTCTTC.

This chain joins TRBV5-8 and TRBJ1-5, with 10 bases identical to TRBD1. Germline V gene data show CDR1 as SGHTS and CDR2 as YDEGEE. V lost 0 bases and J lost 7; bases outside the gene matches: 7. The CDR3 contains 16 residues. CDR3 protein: CASSLGDRGGRQPQHF. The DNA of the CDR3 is TGTGCCAGCAGCTTGGGGGACAGGGGCGGCAGACAGCCCCAGCATTTT.

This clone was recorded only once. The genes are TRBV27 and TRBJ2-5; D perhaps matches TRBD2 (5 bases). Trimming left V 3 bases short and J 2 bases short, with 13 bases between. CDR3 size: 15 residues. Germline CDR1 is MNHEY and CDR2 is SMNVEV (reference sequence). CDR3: CASSFLSSSQETQYF. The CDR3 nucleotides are TGTGCCAGCAGTTTCTTGTCTAGCAGTCAAGAGACCCAGTACTTC.

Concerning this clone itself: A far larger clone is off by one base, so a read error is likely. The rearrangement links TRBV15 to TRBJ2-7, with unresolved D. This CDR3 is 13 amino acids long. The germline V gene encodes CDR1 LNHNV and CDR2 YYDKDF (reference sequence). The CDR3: CATNRDARYEQYF. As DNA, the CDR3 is TGTGCCACCAACAGAGATGCCCGATACGAGCAGTACTTC.

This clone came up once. CDR3 protein: CASREDTTNQPQHF. The CDR3 nucleotides are TGCGCCAGCAGGGAGGACACAACCAATCAGCCCCAGCATTTT. The chain joins TRBV5-1 to TRBJ1-5; a weak D match, TRBD1 (5 bases). The germline CDR1 and CDR2 sequences are SGHRS and YFSETQ. This CDR3 is 14 amino acids long. With 5 bases removed from V and 3 bases from J, the gap between germline ends came to 12 bases.

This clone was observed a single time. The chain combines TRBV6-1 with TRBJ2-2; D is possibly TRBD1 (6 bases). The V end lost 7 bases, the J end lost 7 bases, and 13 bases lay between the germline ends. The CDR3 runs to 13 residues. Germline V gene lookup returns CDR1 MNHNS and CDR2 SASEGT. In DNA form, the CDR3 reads TGTGCCAGCAAGTGGGGGCCGAGCGGGGAGCTGTTTTTT. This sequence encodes CASKWGPSGELFF.

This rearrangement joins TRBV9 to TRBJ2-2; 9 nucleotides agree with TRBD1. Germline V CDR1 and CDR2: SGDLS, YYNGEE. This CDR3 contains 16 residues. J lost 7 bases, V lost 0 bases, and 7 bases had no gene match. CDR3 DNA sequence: TGTGCCAGCAGCGTAGCCTCGGGACAGGGAATCGGGGAGCTGTTTTTT. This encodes CASSVASGQGIGELFF.

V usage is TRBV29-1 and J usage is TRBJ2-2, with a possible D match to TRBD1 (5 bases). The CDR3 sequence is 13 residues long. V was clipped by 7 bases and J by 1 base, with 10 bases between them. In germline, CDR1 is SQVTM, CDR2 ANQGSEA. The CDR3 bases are TGCAGCGGTCTTCAGGGGAACACCGGGGAGCTGTTTTTT. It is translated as CSGLQGNTGELFF.

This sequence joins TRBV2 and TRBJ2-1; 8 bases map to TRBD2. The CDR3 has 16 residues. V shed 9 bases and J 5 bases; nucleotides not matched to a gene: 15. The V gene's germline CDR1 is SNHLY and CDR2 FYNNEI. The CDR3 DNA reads TGTGCCAGTATACTCCGGGGGGGTAGCGGGAACAATGAGCAGTTCTTC. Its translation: CASILRGGSGNNEQFF.

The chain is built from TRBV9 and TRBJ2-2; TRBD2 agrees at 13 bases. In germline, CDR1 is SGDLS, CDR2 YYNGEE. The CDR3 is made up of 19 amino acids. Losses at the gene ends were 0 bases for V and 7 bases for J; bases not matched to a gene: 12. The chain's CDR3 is CASSVGPSTSGRAGGELFF. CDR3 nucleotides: TGTGCCAGCAGCGTAGGCCCCTCTACTAGCGGGAGGGCTGGCGGGGAGCTGTTTTTT.

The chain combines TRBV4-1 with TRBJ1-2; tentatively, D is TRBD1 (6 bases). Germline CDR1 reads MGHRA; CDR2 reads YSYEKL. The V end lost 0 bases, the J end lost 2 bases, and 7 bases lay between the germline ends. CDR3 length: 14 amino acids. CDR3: CASSQETGNYGYTF. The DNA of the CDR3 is TGCGCCAGCAGCCAAGAAACAGGGAACTATGGCTACACCTTC.

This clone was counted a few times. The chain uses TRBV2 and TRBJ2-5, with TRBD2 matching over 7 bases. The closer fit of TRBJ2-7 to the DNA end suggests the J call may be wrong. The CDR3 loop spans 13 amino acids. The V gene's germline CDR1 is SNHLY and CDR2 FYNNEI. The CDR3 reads CASRDYSRNEQYF. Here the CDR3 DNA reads TGTGCCAGCCGGGACTATTCGCGGAACGAGCAGTACTTC.

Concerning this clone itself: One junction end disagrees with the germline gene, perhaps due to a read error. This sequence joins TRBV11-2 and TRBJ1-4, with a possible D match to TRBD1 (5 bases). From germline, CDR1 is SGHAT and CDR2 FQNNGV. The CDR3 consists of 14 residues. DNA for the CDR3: TGTGCCGGCAGCGCCCAGGGAGGACATGAAAAACTGTTTTTT. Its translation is CAGSAQGGHEKLFF.

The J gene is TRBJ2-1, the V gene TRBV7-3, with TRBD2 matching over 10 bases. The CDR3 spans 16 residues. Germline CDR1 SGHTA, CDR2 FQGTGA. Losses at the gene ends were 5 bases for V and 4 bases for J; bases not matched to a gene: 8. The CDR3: CASSPAGTSAYNEQFF. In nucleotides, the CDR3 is TGTGCCAGCAGCCCAGCCGGGACTAGCGCATACAATGAGCAGTTCTTC.

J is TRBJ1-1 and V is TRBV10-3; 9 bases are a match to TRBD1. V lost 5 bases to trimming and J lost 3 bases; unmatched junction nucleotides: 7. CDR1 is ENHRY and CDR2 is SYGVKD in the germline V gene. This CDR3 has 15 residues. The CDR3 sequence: CAISQDRGGDTEAFF. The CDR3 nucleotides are TGTGCCATCAGTCAGGACAGGGGAGGGGACACTGAAGCTTTCTTT.

CDR3 nucleotides: TGTGCCAGCAGTGCTTCTAGCGGGGGGTCAGAGACCCAGTACTTC. Translated, it gives CASSASSGGSETQYF. The chain joins TRBV6-4 to TRBJ2-5, with TRBD2 identical over 11 bases. Germline CDR1 and CDR2: MRHNA and SNTAGT. The V gene end was trimmed by 4 bases and the J gene end by 4 bases; junction bases not matched to a gene: 5. The CDR3 consists of 15 residues.

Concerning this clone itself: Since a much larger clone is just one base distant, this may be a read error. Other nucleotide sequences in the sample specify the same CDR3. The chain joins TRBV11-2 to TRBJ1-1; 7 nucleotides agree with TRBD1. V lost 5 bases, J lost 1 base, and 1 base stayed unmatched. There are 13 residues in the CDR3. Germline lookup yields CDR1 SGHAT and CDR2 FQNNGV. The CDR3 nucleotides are TGTGCCAGCAGCCGACAGGGGAACACTGAAGCTTTCTTT. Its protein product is CASSRQGNTEAFF.

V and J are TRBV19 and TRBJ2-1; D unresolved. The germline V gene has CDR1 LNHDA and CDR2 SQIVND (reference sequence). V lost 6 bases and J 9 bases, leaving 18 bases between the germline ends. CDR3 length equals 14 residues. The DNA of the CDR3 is TGTGCCAGTAGGGCCGGGCCCTCAACCGGTGAGCAGTTCTTC. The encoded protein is CASRAGPSTGEQFF.